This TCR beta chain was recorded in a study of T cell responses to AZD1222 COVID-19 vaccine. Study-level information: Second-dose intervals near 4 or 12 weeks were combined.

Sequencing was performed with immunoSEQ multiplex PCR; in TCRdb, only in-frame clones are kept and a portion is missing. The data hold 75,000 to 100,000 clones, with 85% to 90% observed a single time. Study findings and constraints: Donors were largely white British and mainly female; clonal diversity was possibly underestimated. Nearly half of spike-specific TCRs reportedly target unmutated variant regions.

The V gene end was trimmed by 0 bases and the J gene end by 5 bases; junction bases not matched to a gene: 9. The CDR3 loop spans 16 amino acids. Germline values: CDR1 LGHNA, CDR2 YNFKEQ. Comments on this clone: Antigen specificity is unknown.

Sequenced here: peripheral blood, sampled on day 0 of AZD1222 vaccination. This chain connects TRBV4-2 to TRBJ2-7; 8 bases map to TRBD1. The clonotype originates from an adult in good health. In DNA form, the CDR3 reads TGTGCCAGCAGCCAAGATGGGGCAGGGGGCGCGAACGAGCAGTACTTC. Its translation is CASSQDGAGGANEQYF.